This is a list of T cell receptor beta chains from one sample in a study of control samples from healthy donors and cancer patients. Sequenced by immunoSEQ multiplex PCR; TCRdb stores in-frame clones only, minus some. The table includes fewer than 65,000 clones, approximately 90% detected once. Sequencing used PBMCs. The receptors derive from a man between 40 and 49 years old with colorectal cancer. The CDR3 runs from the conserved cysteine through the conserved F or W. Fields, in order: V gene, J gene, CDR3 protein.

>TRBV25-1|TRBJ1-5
CASSDVNGNQPQHF
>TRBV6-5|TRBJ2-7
CASSYSTLAYEQYF
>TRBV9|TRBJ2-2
CASSPRVAGTGELFF
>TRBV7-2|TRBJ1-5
CASSLKVAVGGNQPQHF
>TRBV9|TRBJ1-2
CASSVGTGGRDGYTF
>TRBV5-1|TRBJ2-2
CASSFWTDNTGELFF
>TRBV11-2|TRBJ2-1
CASSLARYEQFF
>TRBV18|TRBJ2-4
CASSPPQGAGKNIQYF
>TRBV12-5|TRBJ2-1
CASQVAGGRNEQFF
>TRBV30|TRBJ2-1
CAWRESGAYNEQFF
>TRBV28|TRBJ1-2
CASSLTSTGTGYGYTF
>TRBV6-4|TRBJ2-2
CASSPGTVHTGELFF
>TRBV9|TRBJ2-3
CASSRTSGPDTQYF
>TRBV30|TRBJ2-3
CAWSPGADTQYF
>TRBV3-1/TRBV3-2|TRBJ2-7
CASSQDVGFRDRVFYEQYF